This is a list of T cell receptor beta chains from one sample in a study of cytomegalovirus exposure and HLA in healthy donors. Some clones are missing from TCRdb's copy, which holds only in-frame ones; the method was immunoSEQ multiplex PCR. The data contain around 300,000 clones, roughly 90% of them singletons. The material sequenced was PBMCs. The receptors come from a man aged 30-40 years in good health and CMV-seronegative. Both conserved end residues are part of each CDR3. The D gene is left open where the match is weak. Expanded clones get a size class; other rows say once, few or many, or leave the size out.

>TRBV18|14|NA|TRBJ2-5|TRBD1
CASSYDRGRETQYF
TGTGCCAGCTCATATGACAGGGGGCGTGAGACCCAGTACTTC
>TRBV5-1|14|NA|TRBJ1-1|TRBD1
CASSWDRRNTEAFF
TGCGCCAGCAGCTGGGACAGGAGGAACACTGAAGCTTTCTTT
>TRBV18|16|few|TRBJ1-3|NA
CASSLRQYESGNTIYF
TGTGCCAGCTCACTTCGACAGTACGAATCTGGAAACACCATATATTTT
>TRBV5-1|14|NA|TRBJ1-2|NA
CASSLSGDPYGYTF
TGCGCCAGCAGCTTGTCAGGGGACCCCTATGGCTACACCTTC
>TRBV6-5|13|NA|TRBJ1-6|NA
CASSPMDGRPLHF
TGTGCCAGCAGCCCAATGGACGGGAGGCCCCTCCACTTT
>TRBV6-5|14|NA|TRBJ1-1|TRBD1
CASSSGQGDTEAFF
TGTGCCAGCAGCTCGGGACAGGGGGACACTGAAGCTTTCTTT
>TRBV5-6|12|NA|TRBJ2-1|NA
CASSPGYNEQFF
TGTGCCAGCAGCCCAGGCTACAATGAGCAGTTCTTC
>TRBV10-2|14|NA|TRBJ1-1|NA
CASSESRQTAEAFF
TGCGCCAGCAGTGAGTCGAGGCAGACGGCTGAAGCTTTCTTT
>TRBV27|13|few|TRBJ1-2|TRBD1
CASSSSDRDGYTF
TGTGCCAGCAGTTCCTCCGACAGGGACGGCTACACCTTC
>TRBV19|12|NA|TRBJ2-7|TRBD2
CATAPGGHEQYF
TGTGCCACCGCGCCGGGAGGCCACGAGCAGTACTTC
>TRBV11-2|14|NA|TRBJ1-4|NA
CASSYVGGSGKLFF
TGTGCCAGCAGTTACGTTGGGGGCTCGGGGAAACTGTTTTTT
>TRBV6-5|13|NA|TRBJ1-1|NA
CASSDGGNTEAFF
TGTGCCAGCAGTGACGGGGGGAACACTGAAGCTTTCTTT
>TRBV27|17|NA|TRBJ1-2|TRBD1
CASSLSFGTGVYYGYTF
TGTGCCAGCAGTTTATCCTTCGGGACAGGGGTCTACTATGGCTACACCTTC
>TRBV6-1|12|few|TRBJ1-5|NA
CASSEGSKPQHF
TGTGCCAGCAGCGAAGGTAGTAAGCCCCAGCATTTT
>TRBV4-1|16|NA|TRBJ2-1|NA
CASSQPLRGRDNEQFF
TGCGCCAGCAGCCAGCCCTTGAGGGGGAGAGACAATGAGCAGTTCTTC
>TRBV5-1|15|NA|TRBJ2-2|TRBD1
CASSRGQGVTGELFF
TGCGCCAGCAGCCGGGGACAGGGGGTTACCGGGGAGCTGTTTTTT
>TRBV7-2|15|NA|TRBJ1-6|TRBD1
CASSPLTGTNSPLHF
TGTGCCAGCAGTCCTCTGACAGGGACTAATTCACCCCTCCACTTT
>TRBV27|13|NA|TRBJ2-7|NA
CASIPSGGYEQYF
TGTGCCAGCATTCCAAGTGGAGGCTACGAGCAGTACTTC
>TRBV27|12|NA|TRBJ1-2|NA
CASRQAGEGYTF
TGTGCCAGCAGACAGGCAGGGGAGGGCTACACCTTC
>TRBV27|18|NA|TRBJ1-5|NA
CASSLFSDRDYSNQPQHF
TGTGCCAGCAGTTTATTTTCGGACAGAGATTATAGCAATCAGCCCCAGCATTTT
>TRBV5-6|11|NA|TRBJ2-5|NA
CASSFLETQYF
TGTGCCAGCAGCTTCCTGGAGACCCAGTACTTC
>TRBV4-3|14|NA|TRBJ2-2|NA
CASSLTRNTGELFF
TGCGCCAGCAGCTTAACTAGGAACACCGGGGAGCTGTTTTTT
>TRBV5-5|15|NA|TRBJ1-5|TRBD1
CASSRDRGSSQPQHF
TGTGCCAGCTCCCGGGACAGGGGGAGTAGTCAGCCCCAGCATTTT
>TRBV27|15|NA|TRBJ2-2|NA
CASSWATENTGELFF
TGTGCCAGCAGTTGGGCGACAGAGAACACCGGGGAGCTGTTTTTT
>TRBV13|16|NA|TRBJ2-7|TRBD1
CASSAGTGRVGPEQYF
TGTGCCAGCAGCGCCGGGACAGGGCGGGTGGGGCCCGAGCAGTACTTC
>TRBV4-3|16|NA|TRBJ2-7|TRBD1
CASSQVQGRGLYEQYF
TGCGCCAGCAGCCAAGTACAGGGCAGGGGGCTATACGAGCAGTACTTC
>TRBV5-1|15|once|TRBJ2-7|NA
CASSLVPGSAGEQYF
TGCGCCAGCAGCTTGGTTCCGGGGTCCGCCGGGGAGCAGTACTTC
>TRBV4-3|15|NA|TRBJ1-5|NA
CASSQDGGGYQPQHF
TGCGCCAGCAGCCAAGATGGCGGGGGGTATCAGCCCCAGCATTTT
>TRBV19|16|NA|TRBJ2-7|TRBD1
CASSTRTGKDLYEQYF
TGTGCCAGTAGTACGCGGACAGGGAAGGATCTCTACGAGCAGTACTTC
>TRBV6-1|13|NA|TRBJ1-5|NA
CASRQGYNQPQHF
TGTGCCAGCAGACAGGGTTACAATCAGCCCCAGCATTTT
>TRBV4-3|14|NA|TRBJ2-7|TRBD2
CASSLRTSGYEQYF
TGCGCCAGCAGCCTCAGGACTAGCGGATACGAGCAGTACTTC
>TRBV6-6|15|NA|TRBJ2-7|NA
CASSYSRGFDYEQYF
TGTGCCAGCAGTTACTCAAGGGGTTTTGACTACGAGCAGTACTTC
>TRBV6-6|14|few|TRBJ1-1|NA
CASSPTGLNTEAFF
TGTGCCAGCAGTCCCACAGGGCTGAACACTGAAGCTTTCTTT
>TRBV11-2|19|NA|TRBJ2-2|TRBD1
CASSLKWAGQGSITGELFF
TGTGCCAGCAGCTTAAAATGGGCCGGACAGGGGAGTATCACCGGGGAGCTGTTTTTT
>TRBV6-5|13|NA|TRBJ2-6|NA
CASLRSGANVLTF
TGTGCCTCACTACGCTCTGGGGCCAACGTCCTGACTTTC
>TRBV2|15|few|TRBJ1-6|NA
CASRGRGRDNSPLHF
TGTGCCAGCAGGGGCAGGGGAAGGGACAATTCACCCCTCCACTTT
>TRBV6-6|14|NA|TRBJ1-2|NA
CASSRGLPNYGYTF
TGTGCCAGCAGTAGGGGACTCCCTAACTATGGCTACACCTTC
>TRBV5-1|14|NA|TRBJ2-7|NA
CASSFGGGSYEQYF
TGCGCCAGCAGCTTCGGGGGAGGCTCCTACGAGCAGTACTTC
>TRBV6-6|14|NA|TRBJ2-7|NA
CASTSPGLSYEQYF
TGTGCCAGCACCTCGCCAGGTCTCTCCTACGAGCAGTACTTC
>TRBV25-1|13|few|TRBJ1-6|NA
CASSDHYNSPLHF
TGTGCCAGCAGTGACCACTATAATTCACCCCTCCACTTT
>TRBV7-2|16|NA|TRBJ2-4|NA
CASSKGHHIAKNIQYF
TGTGCCAGCAGCAAGGGACACCATATAGCCAAAAACATTCAGTACTTC
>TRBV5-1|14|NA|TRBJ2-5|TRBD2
CASSYLTSGGTQYF
TGCGCCAGCAGCTATTTAACTAGCGGGGGGACCCAGTACTTC
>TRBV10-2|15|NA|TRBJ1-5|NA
CASSEYPQGNQPQHF
TGCGCCAGCAGTGAGTACCCCCAGGGCAATCAGCCCCAGCATTTT
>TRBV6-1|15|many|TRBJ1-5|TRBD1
CASSDWTGESQPQHF
TGTGCCAGCAGTGATTGGACAGGGGAAAGTCAGCCCCAGCATTTT
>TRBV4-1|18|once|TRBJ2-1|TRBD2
CASSQETSGGTSYNEQFF
TGCGCCAGCAGCCAAGAAACTAGCGGGGGGACTTCCTACAATGAGCAGTTCTTC
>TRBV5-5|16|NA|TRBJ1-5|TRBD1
CASSLGPGTGGQPQHF
TGTGCCAGCAGCTTAGGGCCCGGGACAGGGGGCCAGCCCCAGCATTTT
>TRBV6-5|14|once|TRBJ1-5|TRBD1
CASSYSAGGQPQHF
TGTGCCAGCAGTTACTCGGCAGGGGGCCAGCCCCAGCATTTT
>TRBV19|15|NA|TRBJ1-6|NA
CASSPGQKYNSPLHF
TGTGCCAGTAGTCCCGGACAAAAATATAATTCACCCCTCCACTTT
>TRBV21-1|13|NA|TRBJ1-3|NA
CASSSRGLNTIYF
TGTGCCAGCAGCTCCCGTGGACTGAACACCATATATTTT
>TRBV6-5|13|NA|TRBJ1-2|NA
CASSYWADYGYTF
TGTGCCAGCAGTTACTGGGCAGACTATGGCTACACCTTC
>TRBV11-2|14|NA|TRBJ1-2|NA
CASSLNAGLNGYTF
TGTGCCAGCAGCTTAAATGCGGGGCTCAATGGCTACACCTTC
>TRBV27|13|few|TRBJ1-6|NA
CASSTRGNSPLHF
TGTGCCAGCAGTACCAGAGGCAATTCACCCCTCCACTTT
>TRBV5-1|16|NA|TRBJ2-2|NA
CASSFAGGLNTGELFF
TGCGCCAGCAGCTTCGCTGGGGGGTTGAACACCGGGGAGCTGTTTTTT